This T cell receptor (beta chain) was captured by sequencing in a study of T cell repertoires in cytomegalovirus infection. Study as a whole: Both CMV infection and a matching HLA type were indicated by public TCR beta signatures.

Study-wide results and caveats: Cumulative frequency of public TCR beta families picked out carriers of CMV plus the relevant HLA. HLA-C-restricted CMV clonotypes gave the most frequent clonotype in two of eight donors.

TCRdb itself ran the reads through MiXCR, one entry per CDR3 protein. This table holds a few hundred thousand distinct CDR3 sequences, more than 8% found once. V lost 1 base and J 5 bases, leaving 12 bases between the germline ends. Germline assignment: CDR1 MGHRA and CDR2 YSYEKL. The CDR3 totals 14 residues. Worth noting for this clonotype: What it binds is unknown.

The J gene is TRBJ2-7, the V gene TRBV4-1; either TRBD1 or TRBD2 may supply D (5 bases each). Sample: PBMCs. This sequence originates from a human donor in good health (CMV status not recorded). Some clones in this sample may be carry-over from other donors' samples. The CDR3 nucleotides read TGCGCCAGCAGCCAAGGCGGCAGGGACGACGAGCAGTACTTC. Its translation: CASSQGGRDDEQYF.